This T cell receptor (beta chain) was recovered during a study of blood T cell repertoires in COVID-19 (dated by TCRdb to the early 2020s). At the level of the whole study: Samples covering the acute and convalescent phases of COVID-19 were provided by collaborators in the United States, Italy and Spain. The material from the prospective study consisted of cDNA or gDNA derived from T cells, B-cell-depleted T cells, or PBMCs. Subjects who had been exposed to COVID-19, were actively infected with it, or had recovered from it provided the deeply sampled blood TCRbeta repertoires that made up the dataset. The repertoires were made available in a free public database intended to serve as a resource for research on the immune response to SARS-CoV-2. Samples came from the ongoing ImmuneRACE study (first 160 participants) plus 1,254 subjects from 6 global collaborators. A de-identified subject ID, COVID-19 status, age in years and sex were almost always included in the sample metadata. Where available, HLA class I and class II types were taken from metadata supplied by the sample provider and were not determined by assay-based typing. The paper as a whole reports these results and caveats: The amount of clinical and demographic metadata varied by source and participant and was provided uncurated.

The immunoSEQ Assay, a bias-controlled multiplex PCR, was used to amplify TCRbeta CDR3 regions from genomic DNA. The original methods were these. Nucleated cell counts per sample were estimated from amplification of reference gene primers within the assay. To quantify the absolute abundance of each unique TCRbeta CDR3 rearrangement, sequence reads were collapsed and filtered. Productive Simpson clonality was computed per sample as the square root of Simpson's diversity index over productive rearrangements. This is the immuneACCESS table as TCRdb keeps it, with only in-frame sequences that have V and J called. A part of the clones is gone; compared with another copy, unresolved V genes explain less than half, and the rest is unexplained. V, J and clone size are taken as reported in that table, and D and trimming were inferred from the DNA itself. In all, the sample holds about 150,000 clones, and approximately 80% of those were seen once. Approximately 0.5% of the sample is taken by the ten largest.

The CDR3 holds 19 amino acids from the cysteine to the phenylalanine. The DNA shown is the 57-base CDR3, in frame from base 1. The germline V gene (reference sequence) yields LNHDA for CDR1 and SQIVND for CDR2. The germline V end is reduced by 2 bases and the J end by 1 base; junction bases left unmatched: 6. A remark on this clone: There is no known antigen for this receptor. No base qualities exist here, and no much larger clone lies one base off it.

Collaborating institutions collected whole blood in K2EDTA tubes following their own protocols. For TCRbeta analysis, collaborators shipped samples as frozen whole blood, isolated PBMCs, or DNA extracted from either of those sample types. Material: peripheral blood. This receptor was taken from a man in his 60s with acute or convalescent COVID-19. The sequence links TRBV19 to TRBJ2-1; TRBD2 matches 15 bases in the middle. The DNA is TGTGCCAGTAGTATATGGACTAGCGGGAGGGCGACGTCCTACAATGAGCAGTTCTTC. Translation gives CASSIWTSGRATSYNEQFF.